These 7 T cell receptor beta chains were all obtained from the same sample, sequenced in a study of early T cells in non-severe SARS-CoV-2 infection. TCRdb re-derived calls from the 5' RACE reads in MiXCR, one entry per CDR3 protein. This table has tens of thousands of distinct CDR3 sequences, roughly 6% appearing once. The sample was whole blood. Source of these receptors: an adult who was a healthcare worker with PCR-confirmed SARS-CoV-2 infection or an uninfected control (not recorded which).

This clonotype was observed at least ten times. This chain links TRBV12-3 or TRBV12-4 with TRBJ2-1; a possible D gene is TRBD2 (5 bases). Trimming removed 4 bases at V and 4 bases at J, with 17 bases between. The CDR3 has 16 residues. The CDR3: CASSWGSKAVYNEQFF. The CDR3 bases are TGTGCCAGCAGTTGGGGTTCGAAAGCGGTATACAATGAGCAGTTCTTC.

This clonotype was seen a handful of times. The chain combines TRBV28 with TRBJ1-1; 7 nucleotides align to TRBD1. CDR3 size: 14 residues. Unmatched junction bases numbered 2, after V lost 3 bases and J lost 1 base. CDR1 and CDR2 (germline): MDHEN, SYDVKM. CDR3 loop: CASSLGQKNTEAFF. In DNA form, the CDR3 reads TGTGCCAGCAGTTTGGGACAGAAGAACACTGAAGCTTTCTTT.

This clonotype was seen repeatedly, ten times or more. The rearrangement joins TRBV6-2 or TRBV6-3 to TRBJ2-3; D possibly corresponds to TRBD2 (5 bases). This CDR3 region has 13 residues. Germline V gene sequence: CDR1 MNHEY, CDR2 SVGEGT. The germline V and J ends were trimmed by 6 bases and 6 bases, with 13 bases remaining between them. In DNA, the CDR3 is TGTGCCAGCAGGCTGGGAGCCTCCGATACGCAGTATTTT. It is translated as CASRLGASDTQYF.

This clonotype has a count of ten or more. The genes are TRBV7-2 and TRBJ2-4; 9 bases are a match to TRBD1. Germline CDR1 is SGHTA and CDR2 is FQGNSA. The CDR3 length is 13 residues. With V trimmed by 4 bases and J by 5 bases, 0 bases remained unmatched. The CDR3 loop reads CASSYRGQNIQYF. DNA for the CDR3: TGTGCCAGCAGCTACAGGGGGCAAAACATTCAGTACTTC.

There are many counts of this clonotype. The rearrangement joins TRBV29-1 to TRBJ1-1; 10 positions match TRBD1. Looked up from germline, CDR1 is SQVTM and CDR2 is ANQGSEA. The CDR3 sequence is 17 residues long. After removal of 4 bases from V and 1 base from J, the junction contained 12 bases not matched to a gene. The DNA for the CDR3 is TGCAGCGTTGGGGGTGGAAGGGACAGGGGACAGAACACTGAAGCTTTCTTT. This translates into CSVGGGRDRGQNTEAFF.

The chain combines TRBV6-6 with TRBJ2-2, with 7 bases identical to TRBD2. CDR1 is MNHNY and CDR2 is SVGAGI in the germline V gene (reference sequence). This CDR3 spans 15 amino acids. V lost 11 bases to trimming and J lost 4 bases; unmatched junction nucleotides: 13. CDR3 amino acids: CASAGGVVGTGELFF. DNA for the CDR3: TGTGCCTCAGCTGGGGGGGTCGTAGGCACCGGGGAGCTGTTTTTT.

At least ten counts were recorded for this clonotype. This CDR3 reads CASGTPRKREGRGNEQFF. The CDR3 nucleotides read TGTGCTAGTGGCACCCCTAGGAAGCGGGAGGGCCGTGGGAATGAGCAGTTCTTC. The chain links TRBV12-5 to TRBJ2-1; 10 bases align to TRBD2. This CDR3 is 18 amino acids long. The J segment lost 7 bases and the V segment lost 6 bases, leaving 18 bases of the junction unmatched. Germline V CDR1 and CDR2: LGHNT, FRNRAP.